This note documents a single TCR beta chain sequence. Its target is not known. The data derive from a study of OX40 agonist ivuxolimab in advanced cancers. The overall study: Of the participants, around 39% had some prior anti-PD-1, anti-PD-L1 or anti-CTLA-4 therapy, which was allowed. Broader study findings: There were also nonresponders showing low normalized T-cell clonal expansion.

Only in-frame clones appear in the TCRdb table, and some are missing; sequencing was by immunoSEQ multiplex PCR. The sample consists of some 26,000 clones, roughly 80% of them appearing once. This material consisted of CD4+ or CD8+ T cells sorted from blood, taken in a trial of the OX40 agonist ivuxolimab. The receptor was derived from an adult with an advanced solid tumor such as melanoma, head and neck, liver or kidney cancer.

The CDR3 coding sequence is TGTGCCAGCAGTACCTGGACTAGCGGGAATGAGCAGTTCTTC. Translated, it gives CASSTWTSGNEQFF. The chain couples TRBV6-5 to TRBJ2-1, with 11 bases identical to TRBD2. CDR3 length: 14 amino acids. With 5 bases clipped from V and 7 bases from J, the junction kept 4 bases outside the gene matches. Germline V gene sequence: CDR1 MNHEY, CDR2 SVGAGI.